Below, 21 T cell receptor beta chains from the same sample are listed, as sequenced in a study of memory CD4+ T cells and cytomegalovirus serostatus. Profiling relied on immunoSEQ multiplex PCR, and the TCRdb table lists in-frame clones only, not all of them. The repertoire has roughly 28,000 clones, about 80% of them found once; the top ten carry approximately 0.7%. Single viable CD3+CD4+CD8-CD45RO+ cells were sorted as the memory CD4+ T cells. The specimen sequenced was memory CD4+ T cells from blood. The receptors originated from an adult in good health and CMV-seronegative.

This chain links TRBV6-1 with TRBJ2-3; tentatively, D is TRBD1 or TRBD2 (5 bases each). The CDR3 length is 15 residues. The V end was cut by 6 bases, the J end by 3 bases, with 16 bases between. Germline assignment: CDR1 MNHNS and CDR2 SASEGT. Here the CDR3 DNA reads TGTGCCAGCAGGAGGGTGGGGACGGCAACAGATACGCAGTATTTT. It is translated as CASRRVGTATDTQYF.

The V and J genes are TRBV9 and TRBJ2-3; 7 bases line up with TRBD2. V was pared by 0 bases and J by 1 base, with 5 bases of the junction left unmatched. This CDR3 has 16 amino acids. CDR1 is SGDLS and CDR2 is YYNGEE in the germline V gene. As DNA, the CDR3 is TGTGCCAGCAGCGTAGGTCTTGGGGGGGGCACAGATACGCAGTATTTT. This encodes CASSVGLGGGTDTQYF.

This clone was observed a single time. The chain is built from TRBV4-3 and TRBJ2-7; D may be TRBD2 (5 bases). Germline loops: CDR1 LGHNA, CDR2 YSLEER. V shed 4 bases and J shed 3 bases, with 16 bases lying between them. The CDR3 runs to 15 residues. The CDR3 DNA sequence: TGCGCCAGCAGCCTAGGCCCCAGCGGAGGCTACGAGCAGTACTTC. Amino acid sequence: CASSLGPSGGYEQYF.

The chain combines TRBV5-1 with TRBJ2-7, with 14 nucleotides matching TRBD2. Germline V CDR1 and CDR2: SGHRS, YFSETQ. There are 16 residues in the CDR3. J was trimmed by 7 bases and V by 0 bases; bases with no gene match: 6. CDR3 nucleotides: TGCGCCAGCAGCTTGGCCCCCGGGACTAGCGGGGGTGAGCAGTACTTC. It specifies CASSLAPGTSGGEQYF. Filled out from reference TRBV5-1 and TRBJ2-7, the complete variable domain reads KAGVTQTPRYLIKTRGQQVTLSCSPISGHRSVSWYQQTPGQGLQFLFEYFSETQRNKGNFPGRFSGRQFSNSRSEMNVSTLELGDSALYLCASSLAPGTSGGEQYFGPGTRLTVT.

This clone was recorded a few times. J is TRBJ1-3 and V is TRBV5-1; D ambiguous. The CDR3 runs 13 residues. Trimming stripped 4 bases from V and 4 bases from J, with 9 bases between. In germline, CDR1 is SGHRS, CDR2 YFSETQ. DNA of the CDR3: TGCGCCAGCAGCGAGGACGGAGGAAACACCATATATTTT. This gives the protein CASSEDGGNTIYF.

The rearrangement links TRBV30 to TRBJ1-2, with 7 nucleotides matching TRBD1. CDR1 and CDR2 (germline): GTSNPN, SVGIG (reference sequence). CDR3 length equals 12 residues. V shed 3 bases, J shed 5 bases, and the junction held 3 bases outside the gene matches. This CDR3 reads CAWRMTGYGYTF. The CDR3 bases are TGTGCCTGGAGGATGACAGGGTATGGCTACACCTTC.

The V call is TRBV5-6, the J call TRBJ2-3; D unresolved. V was pared by 0 bases and J by 1 base, with 3 bases between. Germline V lookup: CDR1 SGHDT, CDR2 YYEEEE. The CDR3 has 13 amino acids. DNA for the CDR3: TGTGCCAGCAGCTTGGTCGGCACAGATACGCAGTATTTT. It is translated as CASSLVGTDTQYF.

V is TRBV7-7 and J is TRBJ2-2, with D perhaps assigned TRBD1 or TRBD2 (8 bases each). CDR3 length: 13 amino acids. The germline gives CDR1 SSHAT, CDR2 FNYEAQ (reference sequence). CDR3 DNA: TGTGCTAGCGGGACAGGAGGGACCGGGGAGCTGTTTTTT. Translating gives CASGTGGTGELFF.

The chain recombines TRBV7-2 with TRBJ2-1; D ambiguous. This CDR3 has 15 residues. Germline CDR1 is SGHTA and CDR2 is FQGNSA. The germline V and J ends were trimmed by 4 bases and 6 bases, with 16 bases remaining between them. This chain's CDR3 is CASSSGPDPSNEQFF. CDR3 DNA sequence: TGTGCCAGCAGCTCCGGACCAGACCCCTCCAATGAGCAGTTCTTC.

The chain employs TRBV15 and TRBJ2-7; 8 positions match TRBD1. V shed 0 bases and J 3 bases; nucleotides not matched to a gene: 7. Per the germline V gene, CDR1 is LNHNV and CDR2 is YYDKDF (reference sequence). CDR3 length equals 16 residues. CDR3 DNA sequence: TGTGCCACCAGCAGAGATCTCGCAGGGGGCTTCTACGAGCAGTACTTC. The encoded protein is CATSRDLAGGFYEQYF.

For this clone: At one of its ends the junction is not consistent with the germline gene, which may arise from a read error. The chain combines TRBV7-9 with TRBJ2-5, with D perhaps matching TRBD1 or TRBD2 (6 bases each). Per the germline V gene, CDR1 is SEHNR and CDR2 is FQNEAQ (reference sequence). This CDR3 contains 14 residues. Here the CDR3 reads CASSQGGRGETQYF. CDR3 nucleotides: TGCGCCAGCAGCCAAGGGGGGCGCGGAGAGACCCAGTACTTC.

The chain couples TRBV11-1 to TRBJ1-2; D call uncertain. V was pared by 5 bases and J by 8 bases, with 18 bases between. Per germline, CDR1 SGHAT and CDR2 FQDESV (reference sequence). CDR3 length: 14 amino acids. The CDR3 loop is CASSRGFFMGGYTF. The CDR3 DNA sequence: TGTGCCAGCAGCCGGGGTTTCTTCATGGGGGGCTACACCTTC.

The V and J genes are TRBV9 and TRBJ2-7, with 7 bases that match TRBD1. This CDR3 has 16 residues. With V trimmed by 3 bases and J by 3 bases, 12 bases remained unmatched. Germline CDR1 reads SGDLS; CDR2 reads YYNGEE. The CDR3 region is CASSAGATGAFYEQYF. DNA for the CDR3: TGTGCCAGCAGCGCTGGGGCCACAGGGGCATTCTACGAGCAGTACTTC.

A single count supports this clone. The chain links TRBV2 to TRBJ2-7; 7 nucleotides match TRBD1. The CDR3 consists of 15 residues. Germline trimming cut 5 bases from V and 2 bases from J; bases unmatched to any gene: 9. Germline assignment: CDR1 SNHLY and CDR2 FYNNEI. CDR3 coding DNA: TGTGCCAGCAGTTTTAACCGGGACAGACCCTACGAGCAGTACTTC. It yields the protein CASSFNRDRPYEQYF.

The V call is TRBV18, the J call TRBJ1-1; TRBD1 matches 9 bases. From germline, CDR1 is KGHSH and CDR2 LQKENI. There are 15 residues in the CDR3. J was trimmed by 3 bases and V by 4 bases; bases with no gene match: 6. CDR3 sequence reads: CASSQTGGSDTEAFF. The CDR3 DNA is TGTGCCAGCTCACAAACAGGGGGCTCTGACACTGAAGCTTTCTTT.

This chain uses TRBV25-1 with TRBJ1-1, with D perhaps TRBD1 (6 bases). The CDR3 sequence is 15 residues long. The germline CDR1 and CDR2 sequences are MGHDK and SYGVNS. Trimming took off 5 bases at V and 9 bases at J, with 22 bases between the two ends. DNA for the CDR3: TGTGCCAGCAGTACCCCGGGGCGAGGGGGAGAGAAAGCTTTCTTT. It yields the protein CASSTPGRGGEKAFF.

The chain couples TRBV5-4 to TRBJ1-1, with D maybe TRBD1 (6 bases). V lost 5 bases, J lost 4 bases, and 21 bases lay in between. The CDR3 is 16 residues long. Per germline, CDR1 SGHNT and CDR2 YYREEE (reference sequence). The CDR3 sequence: CASSLQVGGMGTEAFF. CDR3 DNA: TGTGCCAGCAGTTTACAGGTTGGGGGCATGGGCACTGAAGCTTTCTTT.

This chain connects TRBV21-1 to TRBJ2-2; the D call TRBD1 from the table was never checked on the DNA. TRBV21-1 is an annotated pseudogene. The CDR3 is made up of 17 amino acids. CDR3 region: CASSIKQAPKNTGELFF. The DNA of the CDR3 is TGTGCCAGCAGCATTAAACAGGCCCCAAAGAACACCGGGGAGCTGTTTTTT.

This clone showed up just a few times. This chain links TRBV19 with TRBJ1-5; TRBD1 matches 9 bases. The CDR3 consists of 17 residues. Germline lookup yields CDR1 LNHDA and CDR2 SQIVND (reference sequence). J was trimmed by 3 bases and V by 4 bases; bases with no gene match: 10. Here the CDR3 reads CASSSLGQGRANQPQHF. The CDR3 coding sequence is TGTGCCAGTAGTAGCCTCGGACAGGGGCGAGCCAATCAGCCCCAGCATTTT.

In nucleotides, the CDR3 is TGTGCCAGCAGCTTCGCCGGGGGGGCCTACGAGCAGTACTTC. As protein: CASSFAGGAYEQYF. The chain recombines TRBV7-9 with TRBJ2-7; 8 bases fit TRBD2. The CDR3 contains 14 residues. The germline V gene encodes CDR1 SEHNR and CDR2 FQNEAQ (reference sequence). V was clipped by 3 bases and J by 2 bases; unmatched bases: 3.

Notes on this clone: This likely comes from a read error, as the CDR3 has no conserved phenylalanine or tryptophan at its end. This sequence joins TRBV2 and TRBJ1-2; the match to TRBD1 covers 10 bases. Germline V gene sequence: CDR1 SNHLY, CDR2 FYNNEI. The CDR3 is 16 residues long. The ends lost 7 bases at V and 8 bases at J; junction bases unmatched: 16. Here the CDR3 DNA reads TGTGCCAGCACAGGGGGACAGGGGACCTCACGGGAGGGCTACACCCTC. Its translation: CASTGGQGTSREGYTL.